The entry below describes one T cell receptor (gamma chain). This may be a read error: a much more frequent sequence differs by one nucleotide. CDR1 is GITISATS, CDR2 ISYDGTV, per germline (reference sequence). This CDR3 comprises 17 residues. V lost 2 bases, J lost 4 bases, and 5 bases stayed unmatched. TCRdb re-processed the reads via CATT. This table holds a few hundred gamma-chain clones, approximately 42% found once. This sample is part of a study of gamma-delta chains in newborns, infants, children. Study-wide context: Polyclonal expansion of innate γδ T cells after birth follows microbial exposure.

The TCR sequence derives from a child who was a newborn, infant or young child, either healthy, febrile or measles-vaccinated (not recorded which). The sequenced material came from blood. The chain combines TRGV9 with TRGJP. No J gene was available from TCRdb, and it was assigned here by a germline match of the DNA. In DNA, the CDR3 is TGTGCCTTGTGGGAGGGCCCTCAAGAGTTGGGCAAAAAAATCAAGGTATTT. Its protein is CALWEGPQELGKKIKVF.